This passage covers 27 T cell receptor beta chains from one sample sequenced in a study of human T cells and chemical hapten exposure. MiXCR was run by TCRdb on the RACE reads, yielding one entry per CDR3 protein. This table holds 95,000 to 100,000 distinct CDR3 sequences, 10% to 11% found once. This sample's time point: pre-sensitization, week 0. The treatment is: therapeutic diphenylcyclopropenone sensitization with weekly scalp DPC. The material sequenced was whole blood, taken in connection with sensitization to the hapten diphenylcyclopropenone (DPC). The source is a woman in her fifties or sixties with alopecia areata. Some clones in this sample may be carry-over from other donors' samples.

This clonotype has just a few counts. The chain joins TRBV29-1 to TRBJ2-5; D is tentatively TRBD1 or TRBD2 (5 bases each). This CDR3 region has 15 residues. Trimming removed 6 bases at V and 5 bases at J, with 22 bases between. Germline V lookup: CDR1 SQVTM, CDR2 ANQGSEA. The CDR3 DNA reads as TGCAGCGTGAGATCCGGGACCGGAGGCGGTGAGACCCAGTACTTC. It codes for CSVRSGTGGGETQYF. Full variable domain (remainder filled in from reference TRBV29-1 and TRBJ2-5): SAVISQKPSRDICQRGTSLTIQCQVDSQVTMMFWYRQQPGQSLTLIATANQGSEATYESGFVIDKFPISRPNLTFSTLTVSNMSPEDSSIYLCSVRSGTGGGETQYFGPGTRLLVL.

The chain is built from TRBV29-1 and TRBJ1-1; 7 bases align to TRBD1. The CDR3 spans 13 residues. J gave up 1 base and V 3 bases, and 2 bases lay outside the gene matches. Germline-derived CDR1 and CDR2 are SQVTM and ANQGSEA. The CDR3 region has the DNA TGCAGCGTTGAGCGACAGGGGAACACTGAAGCTTTCTTT. Amino acids: CSVERQGNTEAFF. Full variable domain (missing parts from reference TRBV29-1 and TRBJ1-1): SAVISQKPSRDICQRGTSLTIQCQVDSQVTMMFWYRQQPGQSLTLIATANQGSEATYESGFVIDKFPISRPNLTFSTLTVSNMSPEDSSIYLCSVERQGNTEAFFGQGTRLTVV.

This clonotype was counted many times. This chain links TRBV7-9 with TRBJ1-6, with D possibly being TRBD1 (5 bases). With 5 bases removed from V and 2 bases from J, the gap between germline ends came to 10 bases. The germline CDR1 and CDR2 sequences are SEHNR and FQNEAQ (reference sequence). This CDR3 has 15 residues. The CDR3 protein is CASSGPDTYNSPLHF. CDR3 nucleotides: TGTGCCAGCAGCGGTCCGGACACCTATAATTCACCCCTCCACTTT.

This clonotype appeared a few times. The V gene is TRBV5-1, the J gene TRBJ1-2, with 12 nucleotides matching TRBD1. Germline V lookup: CDR1 SGHRS, CDR2 YFSETQ. Trimming at V came to 4 bases and at J to 7 bases, leaving 5 bases not matched to a gene. The CDR3 sequence is 14 residues long. The CDR3 DNA reads TGCGCCAGCAGCCCGGGACAGGGGGCAGGTGGCTACACCTTC. It is translated as CASSPGQGAGGYTF.

The table lists this clonotype with a few counts. The genes are TRBV3-1 and TRBJ1-1; the D is unclear. The ends were cut back, 6 bases at V and 6 bases at J, with 17 bases in the middle. CDR1 LGHDT and CDR2 YNNKEL come from the germline V gene (reference sequence). There are 14 residues in the CDR3. CDR3 sequence (DNA): TGTGCCAGCAGAGGCAGTTCCATTCCCGCTGAAGCTTTCTTT. Amino acid sequence: CASRGSSIPAEAFF.

This clonotype was counted between two and nine times. This rearrangement joins TRBV29-1 to TRBJ2-5, with TRBD2 as a possible D gene (5 bases). CDR1 is SQVTM, CDR2 ANQGSEA, per germline. The V and J ends lost 4 bases and 0 bases respectively, with 9 bases between them. The CDR3 is 13 amino acids. CDR3 DNA sequence: TGCAGCGTTGTGAGGGAGTACCAAGAGACCCAGTACTTC. Encoded protein: CSVVREYQETQYF. The full variable domain, with the rest looked up from reference TRBV29-1 and TRBJ2-5, is SAVISQKPSRDICQRGTSLTIQCQVDSQVTMMFWYRQQPGQSLTLIATANQGSEATYESGFVIDKFPISRPNLTFSTLTVSNMSPEDSSIYLCSVVREYQETQYFGPGTRLLVL.

For this clonotype: A read error may explain this, as a much larger clone is one base away. This chain links TRBV12-3 or TRBV12-4 with TRBJ1-2; no definite D call. The CDR3 totals 17 residues. Deletions cut 7 bases from V and 4 bases from J, with 25 bases between. This chain's CDR3 is CASKGLGVGRASYGYTF. CDR3 sequence (DNA): TGTGCCAGCAAAGGACTGGGAGTCGGGCGAGCCTCCTATGGCTACACCTTC.

This clonotype was counted a few times. The chain carries TRBV18 and TRBJ2-1; D possibly corresponds to TRBD2 (6 bases). CDR3 length equals 15 residues. Between the trimmed V and J ends, which lost 4 bases and 3 bases, there was a span of 13 bases. Germline V CDR1 and CDR2: KGHSH, LQKENI. The CDR3 protein is CASSRAGGDYNEQFF. The CDR3 DNA reads as TGTGCCAGCTCACGAGCGGGCGGAGACTACAATGAGCAGTTCTTC.

The chain's CDR3 is CATRLLAGLTDTQYF. In nucleotides, the CDR3 is TGTGCCACCCGACTACTAGCGGGGCTCACAGATACGCAGTATTTT. The chain has TRBV27 and TRBJ2-3, with 10 bases matching TRBD2. With V trimmed by 10 bases and J by 2 bases, 9 bases remained unmatched. Germline lookup yields CDR1 MNHEY and CDR2 SMNVEV (reference sequence). The CDR3 covers 15 residues.

This clonotype was recorded at least ten times. The rearrangement joins TRBV3-1 to TRBJ2-7, with 7 positions matching TRBD1. CDR3 length: 15 residues. J gave up 5 bases and V 3 bases, and 10 bases lay outside the gene matches. From germline, CDR1 is LGHDT and CDR2 YNNKEL (reference sequence). The CDR3 nucleotides read TGTGCCAGCAGCCATAACACCCCCGGGACAGACGAGCAGTACTTC. As protein: CASSHNTPGTDEQYF.

This clonotype turned up a few times. The chain has TRBV7-3 and TRBJ1-1, with a possible D match to TRBD1 (5 bases). V shed 2 bases and J shed 0 bases, with 13 bases lying between them. Germline lookup yields CDR1 SGHTA and CDR2 FQGTGA. The CDR3 covers 16 residues. Written as DNA, the CDR3 is TGTGCCAGCAGCTTAGCGTCAGGGCTAATGAACACTGAAGCTTTCTTT. Translating it yields CASSLASGLMNTEAFF. Using reference TRBV7-3 and TRBJ1-1 for the parts outside the CDR3, the full variable domain is GAGVSQTPSNKVTEKGKYVELRCDPISGHTALYWYRQSLGQGPEFLIYFQGTGAADDSGLPNDRFFAVRPEGSVSTLKIQRTERGDSAVYLCASSLASGLMNTEAFFGQGTRLTVV.

This clonotype was observed at least ten times. The chain recombines TRBV18 with TRBJ1-1, with TRBD1 as a possible D gene (6 bases). CDR3 length: 15 residues. Germline CDR1 reads KGHSH; CDR2 reads LQKENI. With 2 bases removed from V and 3 bases from J, the gap between germline ends came to 13 bases. The CDR3 protein is CASSPVGQPYTEAFF. The CDR3, as DNA: TGTGCCAGCTCACCAGTGGGACAACCATACACTGAAGCTTTCTTT.

The CDR3, as DNA: TGTGCCAGCAGCCCTCCAGGATCCCTAACCTACGAGCAGTACTTC. Amino acid sequence: CASSPPGSLTYEQYF. V gene TRBV11-2 combines with J gene TRBJ2-7; D is unclear. Trimming removed 5 bases from V and 2 bases from J, with 16 bases in between. The CDR3 has 15 amino acids. Germline V gene data show CDR1 as SGHAT and CDR2 as FQNNGV.

This clonotype was seen at least ten times. The chain links TRBV19 to TRBJ2-7, with a possible D match to TRBD1 (6 bases). The CDR3 extends over 15 amino acids. The V gene lost 5 bases and the J gene lost 0 bases, with 14 bases spanning the gap. Germline V gene lookup returns CDR1 LNHDA and CDR2 SQIVND (reference sequence). The CDR3, as DNA: TGTGCCAGTAGTTACGACAGGTACAGCTCCTACGAGCAGTACTTC. As protein: CASSYDRYSSYEQYF. The full variable domain, with the rest looked up from reference TRBV19 and TRBJ2-7, is DGGITQSPKYLFRKEGQNVTLSCEQNLNHDAMYWYRQDPGQGLRLIYYSQIVNDFQKGDIAEGYSVSREKKESFPLTVTSAQKNPTAFYLCASSYDRYSSYEQYFGPGTRLTVT.

There are many counts of this clonotype. DNA of the CDR3: TGTGCCAGCAGCTTACCCGAACTCCGTAAGGTAGATACGCAGTATTTT. Protein sequence: CASSLPELRKVDTQYF. The chain carries TRBV11-2 and TRBJ2-3, with unresolved D. CDR3 length equals 16 residues. V dropped 2 bases and J dropped 5 bases, with 17 bases sitting between them. The V gene's germline CDR1 is SGHAT and CDR2 FQNNGV.

The chain has TRBV10-3 and TRBJ2-4, with D perhaps TRBD2 (5 bases). Germline CDR1 reads ENHRY; CDR2 reads SYGVKD. The CDR3 loop spans 14 amino acids. Trimming shortened V by 2 bases and J by 3 bases, and 8 bases separated the two germline ends. The CDR3 sequence is CAISEPGDKNIQYF. CDR3 nucleotides: TGTGCCATCAGTGAGCCCGGGGACAAAAACATTCAGTACTTC.

The gene calls are TRBV12-3 or TRBV12-4 and TRBJ2-3; 10 bases are a match to TRBD2. This CDR3 has 15 amino acids. Trimming at V came to 7 bases and at J to 3 bases, leaving 7 bases not matched to a gene. CDR3 protein: CASTLLAGPTDTQYF. CDR3 nucleotides: TGTGCCAGCACCTTACTAGCGGGGCCAACAGATACGCAGTATTTT.

This clonotype has a count of ten or more. CDR3 sequence: CASSHPYGRYNEQFF. The CDR3 DNA is TGTGCCAGCAGCCACCCTTACGGGCGTTACAATGAGCAGTTCTTC. The chain recombines TRBV7-6 with TRBJ2-1, with D unclear. The V gene lost 5 bases and the J gene lost 4 bases, with 15 bases spanning the gap. Germline values: CDR1 SGHVS, CDR2 FNYEAQ. The CDR3 spans 15 residues. The full variable domain, with the rest looked up from reference TRBV7-6 and TRBJ2-1, is GAGVSQSPRYKVTKRGQDVALRCDPISGHVSLYWYRQALGQGPEFLTYFNYEAQQDKSGLPNDRFSAERPEGSISTLTIQRTEQRDSAMYRCASSHPYGRYNEQFFGPGTRLTVL.

There are a few counts of this clonotype. The chain couples TRBV28 to TRBJ1-5; unclear D gene. There are 15 residues in the CDR3. V was pared by 4 bases and J by 3 bases, with 13 bases between. Germline loops: CDR1 MDHEN, CDR2 SYDVKM. The CDR3 DNA follows: TGTGCCAGCAGTTCAGCAGAGGGCATCAATCAGCCCCAGCATTTT. It encodes CASSSAEGINQPQHF. The complete variable domain, with remaining parts taken from reference TRBV28 and TRBJ1-5, reads DVKVTQSSRYLVKRTGEKVFLECVQDMDHENMFWYRQDPGLGLRLIYFSYDVKMKEKGDIPEGYSVSREKKERFSLILESASTNQTSMYLCASSSAEGINQPQHFGDGTRLSIL.

This clonotype was picked up many times. The chain combines TRBV19 with TRBJ2-3, with TRBD2 as a possible D gene (6 bases). This CDR3 has 15 residues. Trimming took off 3 bases at V and 4 bases at J, with 14 bases between the two ends. Germline CDR1 LNHDA, CDR2 SQIVND (reference sequence). Here the CDR3 DNA reads TGTGCCAGTAGTATCTTCAAACCGGGGGCAGATACGCAGTATTTT. Its protein is CASSIFKPGADTQYF.

This clonotype turned up a few times. V is TRBV11-3 and J is TRBJ2-2; possibly TRBD1 for D (6 bases). CDR3 length: 16 residues. V shed 2 bases and J shed 4 bases, with 14 bases lying between them. Germline values: CDR1 SGHNT, CDR2 YENEEA. The CDR3 is CASSLQWGPGTGELFF. CDR3 coding DNA: TGTGCCAGCAGCTTACAATGGGGGCCGGGCACCGGGGAGCTGTTTTTT.

This clonotype showed up many times. The gene calls are TRBV5-1 and TRBJ2-7; D is perhaps TRBD1 or TRBD2 (5 bases each). Per the germline V gene, CDR1 is SGHRS and CDR2 is YFSETQ. V was shortened by 3 bases and J by 2 bases, with 9 bases between the two germline ends. The CDR3 runs 13 residues. The CDR3 region is CASSWGFAYEQYF. DNA for the CDR3: TGCGCCAGCAGCTGGGGGTTTGCCTACGAGCAGTACTTC.

In this sample, this clonotype turned up a few times. This sequence joins TRBV9 and TRBJ2-6; 7 bases align to TRBD1. V gave up 4 bases and J gave up 1 base; unmatched junction bases: 5. The CDR3 extends over 16 amino acids. The germline V gene encodes CDR1 SGDLS and CDR2 YYNGEE. The CDR3 is CASSTPQGSGANVLTF. CDR3 DNA sequence: TGTGCCAGCAGCACCCCACAGGGGTCTGGGGCCAACGTCCTGACTTTC.

The sample holds many counts of this clonotype. The chain is built from TRBV6-5 and TRBJ2-2, with a weak D call TRBD2 (5 bases). The CDR3 has 14 amino acids. The ends were cut back, 6 bases at V and 5 bases at J, with 13 bases in the middle. CDR1 is MNHEY and CDR2 is SVGAGI in the germline V gene. In nucleotides, the CDR3 is TGTGCCAGCAGATCAACTAGTCAGACCGGGGAGCTGTTTTTT. Protein sequence: CASRSTSQTGELFF.

The table lists this clonotype with a few counts. The CDR3 region is CASSGPGTATDTQYF. The CDR3 nucleotides are TGTGCCAGCAGCGGGCCGGGGACAGCCACAGATACGCAGTATTTT. The chain carries TRBV12-3 or TRBV12-4 and TRBJ2-3, with 7 nucleotides matching TRBD1. CDR3 size: 15 residues. J lost 2 bases, V lost 6 bases, and 8 bases had no gene match.

This clonotype was seen a few times. The V gene is TRBV25-1, the J gene TRBJ2-3, with 9 bases fitting TRBD1. Germline CDR1 and CDR2: MGHDK and SYGVNS. The CDR3 runs 15 residues. V shed 6 bases, J shed 3 bases, and the junction held 7 bases outside the gene matches. CDR3 loop: CASSLQGARTDTQYF. The CDR3 DNA reads as TGTGCCAGCAGCCTACAGGGGGCAAGAACAGATACGCAGTATTTT. Complete variable domain (other parts from reference TRBV25-1 and TRBJ2-3): EADIYQTPRYLVIGTGKKITLECSQTMGHDKMYWYQQDPGMELHLIHYSYGVNSTEKGDLSSESTVSRIRTEHFPLTLESARPSHTSQYLCASSLQGARTDTQYFGPGTRLTVL.

This clonotype has just a few counts. CDR3 sequence (DNA): TGTGCCAGCAGCAACTCAGGGGGCGAACAGCCCCAGCATTTT. Translation gives CASSNSGGEQPQHF. The chain has TRBV7-2 and TRBJ1-5; 8 bases map to TRBD1. The CDR3 covers 14 residues. Germline V lookup: CDR1 SGHTA, CDR2 FQGNSA. Germline trimming cut 5 bases from V and 7 bases from J; bases unmatched to any gene: 7.